This TCR beta chain stems from a study of T cell responses to AZD1222 COVID-19 vaccine. Overall study findings and caveats: Of the AZD1222 recipients, only five to seven were seropositive at baseline. Donors, mostly white British, included more females; clonal diversity was possibly underestimated. In all cases, repertoires were sampled only after the peak T cell response. Reportedly, close to half of spike-specific TCRs are directed against unmutated variant regions.

Method: immunoSEQ multiplex PCR; TCRdb's copy keeps in-frame clones and lacks some. The sample shows about 120,000 clones, roughly nine tenths of them seen only once. V lost 0 bases and J 2 bases, leaving 11 bases between the germline ends. The CDR3 is made up of 15 amino acids. Germline V lookup: CDR1 SGHRS, CDR2 YFSETQ. In regard to this clone: As yet, its antigen is unknown.

The sequenced sample was peripheral blood, obtained on day 0 of AZD1222 vaccination. This clonotype was obtained from an adult in good health. V and J are TRBV5-1 and TRBJ1-2; tentatively, D is TRBD1 (5 bases). The CDR3 region is CASSLVDSRNYGYTF. The CDR3 bases are TGCGCCAGCAGCTTGGTCGACAGCCGAAACTATGGCTACACCTTC.